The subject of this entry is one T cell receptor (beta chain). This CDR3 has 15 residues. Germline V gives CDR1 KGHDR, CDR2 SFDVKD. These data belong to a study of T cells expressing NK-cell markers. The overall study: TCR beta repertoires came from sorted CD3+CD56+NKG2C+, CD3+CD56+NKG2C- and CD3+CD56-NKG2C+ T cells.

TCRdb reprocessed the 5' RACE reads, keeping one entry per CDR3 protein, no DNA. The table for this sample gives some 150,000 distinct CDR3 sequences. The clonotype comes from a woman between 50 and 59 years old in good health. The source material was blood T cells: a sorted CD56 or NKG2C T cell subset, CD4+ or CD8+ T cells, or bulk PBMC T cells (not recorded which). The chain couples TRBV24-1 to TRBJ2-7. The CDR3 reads CATSDSSGGPYEQYF.